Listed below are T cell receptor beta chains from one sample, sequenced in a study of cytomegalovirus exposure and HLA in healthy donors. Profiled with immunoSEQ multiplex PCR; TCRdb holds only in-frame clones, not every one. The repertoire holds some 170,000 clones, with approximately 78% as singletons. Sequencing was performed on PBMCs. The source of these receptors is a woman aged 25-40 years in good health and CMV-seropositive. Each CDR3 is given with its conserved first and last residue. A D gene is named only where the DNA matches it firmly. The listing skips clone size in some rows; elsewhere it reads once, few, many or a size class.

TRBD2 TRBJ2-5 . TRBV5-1 CASSDPGGGQETQYF TGCGCCAGCAGCGACCCGGGGGGGGGACAAGAGACCCAGTACTTC
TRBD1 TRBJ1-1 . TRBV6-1 CATGTGGNTEAFF TGTGCCACCGGGACAGGGGGGAACACTGAAGCTTTCTTT
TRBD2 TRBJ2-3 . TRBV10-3 CAISAFGRGETDTQYF TGTGCCATCAGTGCGTTCGGGCGGGGGGAGACAGATACGCAGTATTTT
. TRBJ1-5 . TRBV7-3 CASRSTERWSNQPQHF TGTGCCAGCAGATCGACAGAAAGGTGGAGCAATCAGCCCCAGCATTTT
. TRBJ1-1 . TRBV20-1 CSAEEAEAFF TGCAGTGCTGAGGAGGCTGAAGCTTTCTTT
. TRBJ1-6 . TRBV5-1 CASSLNRFDSPLHF TGCGCCAGCAGCTTGAACAGGTTCGATTCACCCCTCCACTTT
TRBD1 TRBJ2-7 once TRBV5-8 CASSFTGTGGYEQYF TGTGCCAGCAGCTTCACCGGGACAGGGGGGTACGAGCAGTACTTC
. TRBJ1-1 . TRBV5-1 CASSLATVNTEAFF TGCGCCAGCAGCTTGGCCACAGTGAACACTGAAGCTTTCTTT
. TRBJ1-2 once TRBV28 CASSPPRSHGGYTF TGTGCCAGCAGCCCCCCCCGATCCCACGGGGGCTACACCTTC
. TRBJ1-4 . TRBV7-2 CATSRHPGEKLFF TGTGCCACTTCCAGACACCCAGGGGAAAAACTGTTTTTT
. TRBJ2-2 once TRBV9 CASSVATTNTGELFF TGTGCCAGCAGCGTAGCTACGACGAACACCGGGGAGCTGTTTTTT
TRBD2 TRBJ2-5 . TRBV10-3 CAISESWTSGGGDQETQYF TGTGCCATCAGTGAGTCCTGGACTAGCGGGGGGGGAGACCAAGAGACCCAGTACTTC
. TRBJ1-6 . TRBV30 CAWTVTAFRYSPLHF TGTGCCTGGACCGTGACAGCATTCCGGTATTCACCCCTCCACTTT
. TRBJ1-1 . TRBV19 CASSRPGGTEAFF TGTGCCAGTAGTAGACCGGGCGGGACTGAAGCTTTCTTT
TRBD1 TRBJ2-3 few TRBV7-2 CASSFDRVAHTQYF TGTGCCAGCAGCTTTGACAGGGTCGCTCATACGCAGTATTTT
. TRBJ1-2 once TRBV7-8 CASSLGPGRGPRGYGYTF TGTGCCAGCAGCTTAGGACCAGGGAGGGGACCGAGGGGATATGGCTACACCTTC
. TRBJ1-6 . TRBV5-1 CASSPGVVGPYNSPLHF TGCGCCAGCAGCCCGGGGGTGGTAGGTCCCTATAATTCACCCCTCCACTTT
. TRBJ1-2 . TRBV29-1 CSVEVGIGYTF TGCAGCGTTGAAGTGGGCATCGGCTACACCTTC
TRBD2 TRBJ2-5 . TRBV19 CASSPGLGSDLQETQYF TGTGCCAGTAGCCCGGGACTAGGGAGCGACTTACAAGAGACCCAGTACTTC
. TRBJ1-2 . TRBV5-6 CASSFDRSNGYTF TGTGCCAGCAGCTTTGACAGATCCAATGGCTACACCTTC
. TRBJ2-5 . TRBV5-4 CASSLDGSTRGETQYF TGTGCCAGCAGCTTGGACGGGAGTACTCGGGGAGAGACCCAGTACTTC
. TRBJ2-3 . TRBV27 CASSYGGPVYTQYF TGTGCCAGCAGTTACGGGGGGCCGGTGTATACGCAGTATTTT
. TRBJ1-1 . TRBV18 CASSWGRSWGVGSEAFF TGTGCCAGCTCTTGGGGTCGGTCCTGGGGCGTCGGCTCTGAAGCTTTCTTT
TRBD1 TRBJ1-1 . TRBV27 CASSLSRDRSEAFF TGTGCCAGCAGTTTAAGCCGGGACAGGAGCGAAGCTTTCTTT
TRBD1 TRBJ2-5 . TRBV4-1 CASSQGRGQGETQYF TGCGCCAGCAGCCAAGGGAGGGGACAGGGGGAGACCCAGTACTTC
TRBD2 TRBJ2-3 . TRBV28 CASSLWASGGAGTQYF TGTGCCAGCAGTTTATGGGCTAGCGGGGGGGCGGGTACGCAGTATTTT
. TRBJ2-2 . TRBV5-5 CASSYSYTGELFF TGTGCCAGCAGCTACTCTTACACCGGGGAGCTGTTTTTT
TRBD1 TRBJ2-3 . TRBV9 CASSPLGGTGTDTQYF TGTGCCAGCAGCCCCCTAGGGGGCACCGGCACAGATACGCAGTATTTT
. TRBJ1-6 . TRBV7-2 CASSLAGGALGSPLHF TGTGCCAGCAGCTTAGCCGGAGGGGCCCTGGGTTCACCCCTCCACTTT
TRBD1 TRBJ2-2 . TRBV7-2 CASSRRGRNTGELFF TGTGCCAGCAGCCGCAGGGGGCGCAACACCGGGGAGCTGTTTTTT
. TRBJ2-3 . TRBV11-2 CASSLYGGQVVSTDTQYF TGTGCCAGCAGCTTATATGGAGGCCAAGTTGTTAGCACAGATACGCAGTATTTT
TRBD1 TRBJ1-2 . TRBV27 CASSLGQGVPPSYGYTF TGTGCCAGCAGTTTAGGACAGGGGGTCCCCCCTAGCTATGGCTACACCTTC
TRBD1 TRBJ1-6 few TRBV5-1 CASSSGQGHSPLHF TGCGCCAGCAGCTCTGGACAGGGGCATTCACCCCTCCACTTT
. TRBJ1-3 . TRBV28 CASSFHSGNTIYF TGTGCCAGCAGTTTCCACTCTGGAAACACCATATATTTT
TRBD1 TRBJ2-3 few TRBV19 CASSKGASTDTQYF TGTGCCAGTAGTAAGGGGGCGAGCACAGATACGCAGTATTTT
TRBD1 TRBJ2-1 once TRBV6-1 CASRVDRGRDEQFF TGTGCCAGCAGAGTCGACAGGGGGCGAGATGAGCAGTTCTTC
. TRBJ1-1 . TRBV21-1 CASSSQRGGGGVNTEAFF TGTGCCAGCAGCAGTCAGAGGGGCGGGGGTGGAGTAAACACTGAAGCTTTCTTT
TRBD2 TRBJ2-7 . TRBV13 CASSEGLAGALEQYF TGTGCCAGCAGCGAGGGACTAGCGGGGGCTTTGGAGCAGTACTTC
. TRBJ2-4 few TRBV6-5 CASSYNAANTNIQYF TGTGCCAGCAGTTATAATGCGGCCAATACAAACATTCAGTACTTC
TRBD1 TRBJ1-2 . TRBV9 CASRQGAQGYTF TGTGCCAGCAGACAGGGGGCTCAGGGCTACACCTTC
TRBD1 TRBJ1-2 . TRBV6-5 CASSLTGGNNGYTF TGTGCCAGCTCACTAACAGGGGGTAATAATGGCTACACCTTC
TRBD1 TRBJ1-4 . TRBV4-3 CASSQVTGGINEKLFF TGCGCCAGCAGCCAAGTCACAGGGGGTATTAATGAAAAACTGTTTTTT
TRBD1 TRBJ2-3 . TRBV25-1 CASSTTGGKTDTQYF TGTGCCAGCTCCACGACAGGGGGCAAGACAGATACGCAGTATTTT
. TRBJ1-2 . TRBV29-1 CSVASGWYGYTF TGCAGCGTTGCATCCGGTTGGTATGGCTACACCTTC
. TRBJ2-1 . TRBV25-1 CASSAHRHNEQFF TGTGCCAGCAGTGCCCACAGACACAATGAGCAGTTCTTC
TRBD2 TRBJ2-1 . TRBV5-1 CASSRLAGSSEQFF TGCGCCAGCAGCCGACTAGCGGGGTCATCAGAGCAGTTCTTC
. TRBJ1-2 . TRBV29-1 CSVEGPRGDFGYTF TGCAGCGTTGAAGGCCCCAGGGGTGATTTCGGCTACACCTTC
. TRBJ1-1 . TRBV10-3 CAISAGGVLAFF TGTGCCATCAGCGCCGGAGGGGTATTGGCTTTCTTT
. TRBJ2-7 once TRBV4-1 CASSPLGGSGFASYEQYF TGCGCCAGCAGCCCTCTAGGGGGATCTGGGTTTGCATCCTACGAGCAGTACTTC
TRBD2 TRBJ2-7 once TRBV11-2 CASSTTTSGYEQYF TGTGCCAGCAGCACTACGACTAGCGGGTACGAGCAGTACTTC
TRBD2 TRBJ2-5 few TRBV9 CASSVGVPGLAGGGTQYF TGTGCCAGCAGCGTCGGGGTGCCGGGACTAGCGGGGGGAGGGACCCAGTACTTC
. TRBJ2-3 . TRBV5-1 CASSLAASPDTQYF TGCGCCAGCAGCTTGGCCGCTAGCCCAGATACGCAGTATTTT
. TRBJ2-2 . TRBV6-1 CASSEGLGELFF TGTGCCAGCAGTGAAGGTCTGGGGGAGCTGTTTTTT
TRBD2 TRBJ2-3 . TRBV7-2 CASSPSGGRITQYF TGTGCCAGCAGCCCTAGCGGGGGGAGGATCACGCAGTATTTT